These 30 T cell receptor beta chains originate from one sample sequenced in a study of blood T cell repertoires in COVID-19. Sequenced by immunoSEQ multiplex PCR; TCRdb stores in-frame clones only, minus some. The table shows some 100,000 clones, with almost 90% occurring only once. Sequenced sample: peripheral blood. Receptors originate from a human donor in a cohort sampled during active COVID-19.

Points on this clone: Sequence at one end of the junction differs from germline and may be a read error. This sequence joins TRBV5-1 and TRBJ2-1; D is possibly TRBD1 (6 bases). Germline CDR1 is SGHRS and CDR2 is YFSETQ. The CDR3 runs 16 residues. CDR3 DNA: TGCGCCAGCAGTTTGGGCGGCAGGGGCACGAGCAATGAGCAGTTCTTC. Translating gives CASSLGGRGTSNEQFF.

The chain carries TRBV7-2 and TRBJ2-2; a weak D match, TRBD2 (5 bases). CDR1 and CDR2 from the germline V gene are SGHTA and FQGNSA. CDR3 length: 15 amino acids. V lost 2 bases and J lost 0, with 7 bases in between. CDR3 nucleotide sequence: TGTGCCAGCAGCTTACTCGGGACGAACACCGGGGAGCTGTTTTTT. Translated: CASSLLGTNTGELFF.

The chain combines TRBV5-1 with TRBJ1-3; TRBD1 matches at 7 bases. This CDR3 spans 14 amino acids. Germline assignment: CDR1 SGHRS and CDR2 YFSETQ. The V segment lost 0 bases and the J segment 6 bases; nucleotides outside the gene matches: 3. CDR3 residues: CASSLETGINTIYF. In nucleotides, the CDR3 is TGCGCCAGCAGCTTGGAGACAGGGATAAACACCATATATTTT.

This chain connects TRBV11-2 to TRBJ2-1; TRBD1 agrees at 8 bases. Germline V gives CDR1 SGHAT, CDR2 FQNNGV. The CDR3 spans 14 residues. Losses at the gene ends were 5 bases for V and 10 bases for J; bases not matched to a gene: 10. CDR3 coding DNA: TGTGCCAGCAGCCTTTGGGGACAGGCGAGCGAGCAGTTCTTC. Translating it yields CASSLWGQASEQFF.

J is TRBJ2-1 and V is TRBV29-1; TRBD1 might be the D (6 bases). Trimming took off 5 bases at V and 4 bases at J, with 9 bases between the two ends. The CDR3 length is 12 residues. Looked up from germline, CDR1 is SQVTM and CDR2 is ANQGSEA. The CDR3 region has the DNA TGCAGCGTTTACAGGGTTTACAATGAGCAGTTCTTC. Encoded protein: CSVYRVYNEQFF.

This clone is a singleton in its sample. This chain joins TRBV5-1 and TRBJ2-7; weak D call: TRBD2 (6 bases). This CDR3 has 16 amino acids. Between the trimmed V and J ends, which lost 3 bases and 0 bases, there was a span of 16 bases. CDR1 SGHRS and CDR2 YFSETQ come from the germline V gene. This chain's CDR3 is CASSSGTYISSYEQYF. The CDR3 DNA follows: TGCGCCAGCAGCTCGGGGACTTATATTAGCTCCTACGAGCAGTACTTC. The full variable domain, rest sourced from reference TRBV5-1 and TRBJ2-7, is KAGVTQTPRYLIKTRGQQVTLSCSPISGHRSVSWYQQTPGQGLQFLFEYFSETQRNKGNFPGRFSGRQFSNSRSEMNVSTLELGDSALYLCASSSGTYISSYEQYFGPGTRLTVT.

This clone was counted at least ten times. This chain links TRBV3-1 (or the pseudogene TRBV3-2) with TRBJ2-2; maybe TRBD2 (5 bases). Trimming pared 4 bases from V and 7 bases from J, leaving 10 bases between. Germline CDR1 reads LGHDT; CDR2 reads YNNKEL (reference sequence). CDR3 length: 13 residues. CDR3: CASSLGGGGELFF. The DNA for the CDR3 is TGTGCCAGCAGCCTAGGTGGAGGCGGGGAGCTGTTTTTT.

The J gene is TRBJ2-7, the V gene TRBV11-2, with a weak D call TRBD2 (6 bases). V was shortened by 1 base and J by 2 bases, with 9 bases between the two germline ends. Germline V lookup: CDR1 SGHAT, CDR2 FQNNGV. The CDR3 covers 14 residues. DNA of the CDR3: TGTGCCAGCAGCTTAGGGCGGGGTACCTACGAGCAGTACTTC. Amino acids: CASSLGRGTYEQYF.

This clone was seen only a few times. The genes are TRBV5-1 and TRBJ2-7; 11 bases are a match to TRBD1. Trimming removed 3 bases from V and 0 bases from J; junction bases left unmatched: 2. The CDR3 extends over 15 amino acids. Germline loops: CDR1 SGHRS, CDR2 YFSETQ. This chain's CDR3 is CASSSGQGGSYEQYF. The CDR3 DNA sequence: TGCGCCAGCAGCTCGGGACAGGGGGGCTCCTACGAGCAGTACTTC.

The rearrangement joins TRBV9 to TRBJ1-1; a possible D gene is TRBD1 (6 bases). V was shortened by 4 bases and J by 1 base, with 17 bases between the two germline ends. The CDR3 covers 16 residues. The V gene's germline CDR1 is SGDLS and CDR2 YYNGEE. The CDR3 here is CASSPSLGGANTEAFF. The CDR3, as DNA: TGTGCCAGCAGCCCTAGCCTGGGGGGGGCGAACACTGAAGCTTTCTTT.

This clone turned up a few times. The V and J genes are TRBV6-4 and TRBJ1-5, with TRBD1 as a possible D gene (5 bases). Trimming took off 3 bases at V and 3 bases at J, with 6 bases between the two ends. The CDR3 runs 13 residues. From germline, CDR1 is MRHNA and CDR2 SNTAGT. This chain's CDR3 is CASSEDINQPQHF. CDR3 nucleotides: TGTGCCAGCAGTGAGGACATCAATCAGCCCCAGCATTTT.

This chain uses TRBV5-4 with TRBJ2-7, with 7 bases that match TRBD1. This CDR3 spans 14 amino acids. The V gene's germline CDR1 is SGHNT and CDR2 YYREEE (reference sequence). V was clipped by 3 bases and J by 3 bases; unmatched bases: 6. The DNA of the CDR3 is TGTGCCAGCAGCTATCCAGACAGGGACTACGAGCAGTACTTC. This translates into CASSYPDRDYEQYF.

This chain uses TRBV5-1 with TRBJ2-7; D not resolved. Germline V gene sequence: CDR1 SGHRS, CDR2 YFSETQ. Deletions cut 0 bases from V and 1 base from J, with 11 bases between. The CDR3 contains 15 residues. The CDR3 spells CASSLESGRSYEQYF. CDR3 coding DNA: TGCGCCAGCAGCTTGGAATCGGGTAGGTCCTACGAGCAGTACTTC.

The genes are TRBV7-8 and TRBJ2-3; 7 bases are a match to TRBD1. V shed 5 bases and J 2 bases; nucleotides not matched to a gene: 10. From germline, CDR1 is SGHVS and CDR2 FQNEAQ. There are 16 residues in the CDR3. CDR3: CASSRQTGPSTDTQYF. In DNA form, the CDR3 reads TGTGCCAGCAGCCGACAGACAGGGCCTTCCACAGATACGCAGTATTTT.

This clone was seen at least ten times. V and J are TRBV5-1 and TRBJ2-2; the match to TRBD2 covers 9 bases. With 1 base clipped from V and 3 bases from J, the junction kept 7 bases outside the gene matches. The V gene's germline CDR1 is SGHRS and CDR2 YFSETQ. This CDR3 is built from 17 residues. The CDR3 coding sequence is TGCGCCAGCAGCTTGTGGGCTAGCGGGATTGACACCGGGGAGCTGTTTTTT. Translation gives CASSLWASGIDTGELFF. The variable domain in full, completed from reference TRBV5-1 and TRBJ2-2, reads KAGVTQTPRYLIKTRGQQVTLSCSPISGHRSVSWYQQTPGQGLQFLFEYFSETQRNKGNFPGRFSGRQFSNSRSEMNVSTLELGDSALYLCASSLWASGIDTGELFFGEGSRLTVL.

V is TRBV6-5 and J is TRBJ2-3, with D maybe TRBD2 (6 bases). This CDR3 comprises 14 residues. Trimming removed 0 bases at V and 6 bases at J, with 10 bases between. Germline values: CDR1 MNHEY, CDR2 SVGAGI. The CDR3 sequence: CASSYSTSYDTQYF. The CDR3 bases are TGTGCCAGCAGTTACTCGACTAGTTATGATACGCAGTATTTT.

This clone was counted a single time. V and J are TRBV18 and TRBJ2-2; 8 nucleotides line up with TRBD2. V was pared by 1 base and J by 8 bases, with 12 bases of the junction left unmatched. Germline V gene lookup returns CDR1 KGHSH and CDR2 LQKENI. The CDR3 covers 17 residues. DNA for the CDR3: TGTGCCAGCTCACCACTCAGCGGGAGCCCCCTCCAGGGGGAGCTGTTTTTT. Encoded protein: CASSPLSGSPLQGELFF.

This chain links TRBV27 with TRBJ1-1; no firm D call. CDR1 is MNHEY and CDR2 is SMNVEV in the germline V gene (reference sequence). The CDR3 loop spans 16 amino acids. V was pared by 0 bases and J by 1 base, with 12 bases between. The CDR3 here is CASSLSQPGENTEAFF. CDR3 DNA: TGTGCCAGCAGTTTATCGCAACCCGGGGAGAACACTGAAGCTTTCTTT.

The J gene is TRBJ2-7, the V gene TRBV18; 7 positions match TRBD2. Trimming took 2 bases from V and 3 from J; bases not matched to a gene: 4. CDR3 length: 14 amino acids. Germline-derived CDR1 and CDR2 are KGHSH and LQKENI. The CDR3 here is CASSPMGGVYEQYF. The CDR3 nucleotides are TGTGCCAGCTCACCAATGGGGGGGGTCTACGAGCAGTACTTC.

This chain connects TRBV5-4 to TRBJ2-7, with D unclear. Trimming took off 0 bases at V and 2 bases at J, with 6 bases between the two ends. Germline values: CDR1 SGHNT, CDR2 YYREEE (reference sequence). The CDR3 totals 13 residues. CDR3 DNA: TGTGCCAGCAGCTTGGGCGGTCCCTACGAGCAGTACTTC. It is translated as CASSLGGPYEQYF.

This clone was seen a single time. This rearrangement joins TRBV24-1 to TRBJ2-5; D may be TRBD1 (5 bases). The V end lost 0 bases, the J end lost 5 bases, and 12 bases lay between the germline ends. This CDR3 spans 15 amino acids. The germline gives CDR1 KGHDR, CDR2 SFDVKD. The CDR3 loop is CATSDLQGDQETQYF. In DNA form, the CDR3 reads TGTGCCACCAGTGATTTGCAAGGGGATCAGGAGACCCAGTACTTC.

The V call is TRBV21-1, the J call TRBJ2-1; the D call of TRBD1 is as the table states it, not checked on the DNA. TRBV21-1 is described as a pseudogene. The CDR3 contains 17 residues. The CDR3 loop is CASSNPYTRWGQQEQFF. CDR3 bases: TGTGCCAGCAGCAACCCCTACACTAGATGGGGGCAGCAAGAGCAGTTCTTC.

This clone is labeled as medium-sized. The rearrangement uses TRBV28 and TRBJ2-7, with D perhaps TRBD2 (5 bases). Between the trimmed V and J ends, which lost 4 bases and 8 bases, there was a span of 21 bases. Germline V lookup: CDR1 MDHEN, CDR2 SYDVKM. The CDR3 runs to 15 residues. The CDR3 reads CASSSRLPLPTQQYF. CDR3 nucleotides: TGTGCCAGCAGTTCTCGACTACCACTACCTACCCAGCAGTACTTC. The full variable domain, with the rest looked up from reference TRBV28 and TRBJ2-7, is DVKVTQSSRYLVKRTGEKVFLECVQDMDHENMFWYRQDPGLGLRLIYFSYDVKMKEKGDIPEGYSVSREKKERFSLILESASTNQTSMYLCASSSRLPLPTQQYFGPGTRLTVT.

The chain recombines TRBV29-1 with TRBJ2-5; D is unresolved. Deletions cut 0 bases from V and 0 bases from J, with 11 bases between. Germline CDR1 SQVTM, CDR2 ANQGSEA. CDR3 length equals 15 residues. This CDR3 reads CSVEEIQVYQETQYF. The CDR3 nucleotides are TGCAGCGTTGAAGAAATCCAGGTGTACCAAGAGACCCAGTACTTC.

The rearrangement joins TRBV28 to TRBJ2-7; TRBD2 matches at 10 bases. The trim removed 4 bases at V and 0 bases at J, leaving 6 bases unmatched. CDR1 MDHEN and CDR2 SYDVKM come from the germline V gene. This CDR3 contains 16 residues. In nucleotides, the CDR3 is TGTGCCAGCAGTTCAGGAGCGGGAGGGAGCTCCTACGAGCAGTACTTC. Its protein product is CASSSGAGGSSYEQYF. Full variable domain (remainder filled in from reference TRBV28 and TRBJ2-7): DVKVTQSSRYLVKRTGEKVFLECVQDMDHENMFWYRQDPGLGLRLIYFSYDVKMKEKGDIPEGYSVSREKKERFSLILESASTNQTSMYLCASSSGAGGSSYEQYFGPGTRLTVT.

This chain joins TRBV11-3 and TRBJ2-3; weak D call: TRBD2 (6 bases). The germline V gene has CDR1 SGHNT and CDR2 YENEEA. V was shortened by 4 bases and J by 3 bases, with 20 bases between the two germline ends. This CDR3 region has 17 residues. The CDR3 region is CASSSGTSVRGTDTQYF. CDR3 bases: TGTGCCAGCAGCTCCGGGACTTCTGTTCGGGGGACAGATACGCAGTATTTT.

The rearrangement links TRBV6-5 to TRBJ2-5; 9 bases map to TRBD1. The CDR3 loop spans 13 amino acids. V lost 5 bases and J lost 4; bases outside the gene matches: 2. CDR1 and CDR2 (germline): MNHEY, SVGAGI. Here the CDR3 reads CASSRDRAETQYF. The CDR3 DNA is TGTGCCAGCAGTCGGGACAGGGCAGAGACCCAGTACTTC.

CDR3 in amino acids: CASSFLTGELFF. DNA of the CDR3: TGTGCCAGCAGTTTCCTTACCGGGGAGCTGTTTTTT. This chain joins TRBV6-5 and TRBJ2-2; no definite D call. V was clipped by 4 bases and J by 5 bases, with 5 bases between them. The CDR3 covers 12 residues. Germline V gene lookup returns CDR1 MNHEY and CDR2 SVGAGI.

The chain recombines TRBV27 with TRBJ2-3, with 10 bases that match TRBD2. V gave up 6 bases and J gave up 6 bases; unmatched junction bases: 15. CDR1 MNHEY and CDR2 SMNVEV come from the germline V gene (reference sequence). The CDR3 has 17 residues. DNA of the CDR3: TGTGCCAGCAGACAGAATCTTCCTAGCGGGGGCCGGGATACGCAGTATTTT. Protein: CASRQNLPSGGRDTQYF.

This sequence joins TRBV10-2 and TRBJ2-1; 9 nucleotides align to TRBD1. The J segment lost 2 bases and the V segment lost 0 bases, leaving 8 bases of the junction unmatched. The V gene's germline CDR1 is WSHSY and CDR2 SAAADI. This CDR3 is 18 amino acids long. The CDR3 sequence: CASSESGGDRETYNEQFF. The CDR3 DNA follows: TGCGCCAGCAGTGAGTCAGGCGGGGACAGGGAAACCTACAATGAGCAGTTCTTC.